Below, 5 T cell receptor beta chains from the same sample are listed, as sequenced in a study of blood T cell repertoires in COVID-19. Generated by immunoSEQ multiplex PCR, the TCRdb table keeps only in-frame clones and is missing some. The sample yields 100,000 to 150,000 clones, around 81% seen once. The specimen sequenced was peripheral blood. The source is a man in his sixties with acute or convalescent COVID-19.

This clone was counted between two and nine times. CDR3 DNA: TGCGCCAGCAGCCAAGTCCTGGATACGCAGTATTTT. Protein product: CASSQVLDTQYF. The chain links TRBV4-1 to TRBJ2-3, with D unresolved. Germline V gene data show CDR1 as MGHRA and CDR2 as YSYEKL. Trimming pared 1 base from V and 6 bases from J, leaving 5 bases between. The CDR3 spans 12 residues.

This chain joins TRBV7-8 and TRBJ1-2; D uncertain. CDR3 size: 16 residues. V lost 5 bases to trimming and J lost 0 bases, with 16 bases between them. Germline assignment: CDR1 SGHVS and CDR2 FQNEAQ. Here the CDR3 reads CASSPRLTRPNYGYTF. CDR3 sequence (DNA): TGTGCCAGCAGCCCCCGGTTGACGCGGCCTAACTATGGCTACACCTTC.

The V gene is TRBV28, the J gene TRBJ2-1, with 10 bases lining up with TRBD2. J gave up 1 base and V 6 bases, and 9 bases lay outside the gene matches. The CDR3 is made up of 17 amino acids. The germline V gene encodes CDR1 MDHEN and CDR2 SYDVKM. As DNA, the CDR3 is TGTGCCAGCAGCCCTCCGGGACTAGCGAAGTCCTACAATGAGCAGTTCTTC. Translating gives CASSPPGLAKSYNEQFF.

The chain joins TRBV2 to TRBJ1-5; D gene ambiguous. The CDR3 totals 14 residues. Looked up from germline, CDR1 is SNHLY and CDR2 is FYNNEI. Trimming cost V 5 bases and J 0 bases, with 8 bases left between them. In DNA form, the CDR3 reads TGTGCCAGCAGTCCACAGAGTAGCAATCAGCCCCAGCATTTT. This codes for CASSPQSSNQPQHF.

V usage is TRBV28 and J usage is TRBJ2-3; no reliable D call. Germline values: CDR1 MDHEN, CDR2 SYDVKM. The V end lost 6 bases, the J end lost 0 bases, and 19 bases lay between the germline ends. CDR3 length: 17 residues. The CDR3 DNA is TGTGCCAGCAGGATACCCTTGGGCAGTTCTAGCACAGATACGCAGTATTTT. Translating gives CASRIPLGSSSTDTQYF. Combining the CDR3 with reference TRBV28 and TRBJ2-3 gives the whole variable domain DVKVTQSSRYLVKRTGEKVFLECVQDMDHENMFWYRQDPGLGLRLIYFSYDVKMKEKGDIPEGYSVSREKKERFSLILESASTNQTSMYLCASRIPLGSSSTDTQYFGPGTRLTVL.